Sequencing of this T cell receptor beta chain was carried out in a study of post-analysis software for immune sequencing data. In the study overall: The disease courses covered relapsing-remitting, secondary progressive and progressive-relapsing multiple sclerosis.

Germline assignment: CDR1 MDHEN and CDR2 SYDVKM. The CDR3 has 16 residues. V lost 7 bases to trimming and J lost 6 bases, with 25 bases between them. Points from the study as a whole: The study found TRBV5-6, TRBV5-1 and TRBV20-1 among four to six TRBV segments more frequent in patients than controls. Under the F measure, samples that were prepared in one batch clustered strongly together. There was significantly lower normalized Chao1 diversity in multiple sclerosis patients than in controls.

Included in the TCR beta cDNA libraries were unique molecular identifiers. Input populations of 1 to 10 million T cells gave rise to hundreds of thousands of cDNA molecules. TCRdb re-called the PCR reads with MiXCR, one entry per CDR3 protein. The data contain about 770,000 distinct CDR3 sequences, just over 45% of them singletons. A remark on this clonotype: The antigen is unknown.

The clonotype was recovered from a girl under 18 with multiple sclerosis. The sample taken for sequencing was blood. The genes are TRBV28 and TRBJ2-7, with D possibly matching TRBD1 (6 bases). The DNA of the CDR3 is TGTGCCAGCAAAGAGAGGGCCGGACAGAAGATGGGCGAGCAGTACTTC. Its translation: CASKERAGQKMGEQYF.